This TCR beta chain came from a study of cytomegalovirus exposure and HLA in healthy donors (dated by TCRdb to 2016 to 2017). The study in broad terms: An earlier analysis of 587 of the donors reported around 280 Gb of sequence data and approximately 120 million unique TCR beta sequences obtained from around 190 million T cells. Roughly 300 gigabases of sequencing data and tens of millions of unique TCR sequences were included in an early release covering 550 to 800 HLA-typed donors. Of the 300 to 450 genotyped donors, roughly 80% were placed in the genetic ancestry cluster associated with self-reported Caucasian donors. The study aimed to test whether signatures of past pathogen exposure could be identified by cataloging public T cell receptors. The study used immunosequencing to profile the T cell repertoires of several hundred subjects and linked those repertoires to cytomegalovirus serostatus. Besides the first cohort of approximately 710 subjects, a separate validation cohort made up of roughly 130 different subjects was used. High-throughput TCR immunosequencing, statistical association of individual TCRs with disease status, and machine learning were combined to predict cytomegalovirus infection status. A later analysis re-analyzed previously published TCR beta repertoires from approximately 670 donors and added high-resolution HLA genotyping to study TCR occurrence patterns. In the later analysis, no new phenotypic data were used to find candidate immune exposures; instead, reliance was placed on TCR beta sequences and their occurrence across donors. To decide whether each TCR beta V gene segment behaved as functional or pseudogenic, an earlier analysis of some 540 of the donors relied on high-throughput TCR beta sequencing. Donor age, sex, ethnicity and CMV serostatus were collected together with the repertoire data. A later genetic analysis took genome-wide SNP genotypes for about 60% of the roughly 670 donors and used that subset as a discovery cohort. Every repertoire in the discovery cohort had been generated on one and the same sequencing platform. HLA typing covered class I and class II loci at four-digit resolution. Typing coverage varied by locus: roughly 629-640 donors for A, B, C, DRB1 and DQB1; approximately 500 for DQA1; 606 for DPA1; 450 to 480 for DPB1. Because of strong linkage in the cohort, roughly five DR-DQ haplotypes were treated as single units for association and clustering. Among 300 to 500 genotyped donors of the cohort, an average of approximately 220,000 unique TCR beta nucleotide sequences was sequenced per donor, of which approximately 19% were non-productive.

What the work shows at the level of the full study, not this receptor alone: Most TCR sequences were seen in very few donors, while some public TCRs were found in many individuals. In an earlier analysis of over 550 of the donors, most TCR beta V segments were observed in productive rearrangements about 90% or about 30% of the time, broadly matching IMGT annotations. In vitro tests confirmed that a few of the cytomegalovirus-associated TCR beta chains recognize cytomegalovirus antigens. Fewer than 20 rarely observed V segments, including chromosome 9 orphons, were excluded from the earlier analysis of some 590 of the donors because counts were too low. The presence/absence analyses assumed that sequencing depth was roughly uniform across donors, and that assumption may not be true. A cluster of highly shared sequence variants was judged likely to represent a technical artifact of the sequencing pipeline. Because HLA typing was unavailable for some donors at each locus, only the typed subset was used in association tests. CMV serostatus was the only immune exposure information available for the cohort. At a false discovery rate of 0.05, a later analysis linked roughly 17,000 TCR beta sequences to specific HLA alleles. In this cohort, only TCR beta chains were sequenced, and detectable features were limited by the absence of alpha or paired-chain data. When HLA alleles, especially DR and DQ, strongly co-occurred, TCR associations were difficult to assign to individual alleles. A further reported finding was that TCR beta sequences accurately predicted the HLA-A and HLA-B alleles for most subjects in the first cohort. Linkage disequilibrium might explain the correlated functional status among segregating V segments, but an unknown experimental factor could not be ruled out. According to a later genetic analysis, donors in an Asian-associated ancestry cluster had fewer N-insertions in productive TCRs than the approximately 710-donor mean. Cytomegalovirus status was reported to be diagnosed by the classifier with high specificity and sensitivity in both the original and validation cohorts. A later analysis found that most CMV-associated TCR beta chains appeared HLA-restricted, with HLA associations seemingly driven largely by CMV exposure. An association between a missense DCLRE1C variant and V-gene and J-gene trimming of TCR beta chains was found in a later genetic analysis and replicated in an independent cohort. It was suggested by the authors that the approach could potentially be generalized to other disease states and immunological phenotypes. The study listed 150 to 200 TCR beta chains as associated with cytomegalovirus. A later analysis found that TCR association rates varied across HLA loci, with DRB1 alleles showing the most associated TCRs and HLA-C alleles the fewest. According to a later analysis, parvovirus B19, influenza, CMV and Epstein-Barr virus appeared linked to several top co-occurrence clusters. In a later analysis, HLA-associated TCR beta chains showed more clonal expansion and lower generation probabilities than non-associated chains that were equally common.

The cohort was made up of hundreds of healthy bone marrow donors. Cohort members were all nominally healthy when sampled, although unrecorded immune exposures were likely present. The donor tested CMV seropositive, placing the donor among the approximately 290 seropositive members of the cohort. A peripheral blood sample was collected from each donor, and TCR beta sequencing was performed on peripheral blood mononuclear cells. Genomic DNA was extracted from the blood cell samples with the Qiagen DNeasy Blood Extraction Kit. The library was made by the immunoSEQ multiplex PCR assay. For the multiplex PCR, a mixture combining 60 forward primers for TCR Vbeta segments and 13 reverse primers for TCR Jbeta segments was used. Amplification of the CDR3 region of rearranged TCR beta genes was performed with a multiplex PCR assay on genomic DNA. The Illumina HiSeq System was used to sequence the amplified TCR beta libraries as 87-base-pair reads. Per the source publication's procedure: In a later analysis, tens of millions of unique TCR beta chains were counted across the approximately 640 repertoires, and approximately 9.9 million of these chains were shared by at least two donors. Raw reads were error-corrected and collapsed into unique sequences by a nearest-neighbor algorithm in which closely related sequences were merged to remove PCR and sequencing errors. CDR3 sequences were aligned to IMGT reference sequences to assign V, D and J gene segments. For a sequence to be retained, at least a six-nucleotide match to both a V gene segment and a J gene segment was required. A rearrangement was called productive if the CDR3 had no stop codons and remained in frame with V and J, and every other rearrangement was called non-productive. Following IMGT convention, CDR3 was defined as the stretch from the second conserved V-encoded cysteine to the conserved J-encoded phenylalanine. The earlier analysis of some 580 of the donors excluded any sequence lacking an unambiguous match to a single V gene segment. An earlier analysis of fewer than 650 of the donors classified V segments as functional when productive rearrangements were above 56.7% and as segregating when the standard deviation between donors was above 5%. A statistical classification framework was built for diagnosing cytomegalovirus status from the catalog of TCR beta chain sequences. A later analysis assigned V and J genes by comparing TCR nucleotide sequences with IMGT/GENE-DB human TR gene sequences. A later analysis assigned CDR3 sequences and most-parsimonious VDJ recombination scenarios with the TCRdist pipeline. A later analysis defined each TCR beta chain by its CDR3 amino acid sequence plus V-gene family, and excluded reads lacking a unique V-gene family. To address suspected cross-contamination and a sequencing artifact, a later analysis removed several hundred highly shared, low-generation-probability nucleotide sequences. A later analysis calculated a clonal expansion index for each public chain from normalized within-repertoire ranks of inferred template counts. In a later analysis, generation probabilities were computed with a VDJ recombination model fitted to out-of-frame rearrangements, and the resulting probabilities were checked against IGoR. Hypergeometric tests were used in a later analysis to score TCR-TCR, TCR-HLA and TCR-CMV co-occurrence, with a repertoire-size bias correction applied to the TCR pairs. False discovery rates were estimated in a later analysis by permuting HLA or CMV assignments 20 times. In a later analysis, co-occurring TCRs were grouped using DBSCAN, and TCRdist sequence similarity was added for clustering within HLA-allele-positive subsets. Repertoires with fewer than 30,000 or more than 120,000 public chains, plus five repertoires with anomalous nucleotide sharing, were excluded from co-occurrence clustering. TCRdb's version of the immuneACCESS table is confined to in-frame rearrangements and falls short of the full clone set. An unresolved V gene accounts for under half of the shortfall where checked; the remainder is of unknown origin. The DNA gave D and trimming, while V, J and clone size come from that table. In this sample the table shows approximately 130,000 clones, about two thirds of which occur a single time. The biggest ten clones account for under 5.5% of the sample.

As to this clone: Its antigen has not been determined. No clone much larger than this one lies a single base away; base qualities are absent.

Source material: PBMCs. The sequence came from a man aged 50-59 years in good health and CMV-seropositive.

The CDR3: CASRLDLNYGYTF. The sequenced DNA is TGTGCCAGCAGGCTAGACCTTAACTATGGCTACACCTTC. The chain joins TRBV6-6 to TRBJ1-2, with no confidently assigned D gene. CDR1 and CDR2 are drawn from the germline V gene (reference sequence): MNHNY, SVGAGI. The CDR3 holds 13 amino acids from the cysteine to the phenylalanine. Here the CDR3 DNA is all that survives: 39 bases in frame from base 1. V is reduced by 6 bases and J by 1 base, leaving a spacing of 9 bases between them.